This TCR beta chain was sequenced for a study of a mutant IDH1 vaccine in newly diagnosed glioma. This table comes from immunoSEQ multiplex PCR, and its TCRdb copy is limited to in-frame clones, with some not included. The sample holds under 65,000 clones, around 80% seen once. The length of the CDR3 is 15 residues. Germline loops: CDR1 KGHSH, CDR2 LQKENI. V was trimmed by 3 bases and J by 2 bases, leaving 13 bases between them. Specified time point: baseline, week 1 (first vaccination visit). Treatment denoted: pre-vaccination baseline after standard-of-care therapy. V usage is TRBV18 and J usage is TRBJ1-1, with D maybe TRBD1 (6 bases). The clonotype comes from a young man with glioma. The sequences come from PBMCs, collected from a glioma patient treated with radiotherapy, temozolomide or both. CDR3 amino acids: CASSPHGTPNTEAFF. In DNA, the CDR3 is TGTGCCAGCTCACCGCACGGGACACCAAACACTGAAGCTTTCTTT.